The next 10 T cell receptor beta chains were all read from a single sample in a study of shared clonotypes between healthy human individuals. Generated by immunoSEQ multiplex PCR, the TCRdb table keeps only in-frame clones and is missing some. The sample has about 2.1 million clones; roughly 95% are singletons. The naive CD8 fraction comprised CD45RO-negative cells positively selected for CCR7 and excluded terminally differentiated effector memory CD45RA+ cells. Material: naive CD8+ T cells from PBMCs. All receptors derive from a man aged 18 to 30 in good health. Some clones in this sample may be carry-over from other donors' samples.

V usage is TRBV27 and J usage is TRBJ1-2; 7 bases are a match to TRBD1. Germline V gene lookup returns CDR1 MNHEY and CDR2 SMNVEV (reference sequence). With 3 bases clipped from V and 5 bases from J, the junction kept 15 bases outside the gene matches. This CDR3 contains 17 residues. Here the CDR3 DNA reads TGTGCCAGCAGTTTGGGGGGGAGGGGGCCACCCCCATATGGCTACACCTTC. Its protein is CASSLGGRGPPPYGYTF.

J is TRBJ2-5 and V is TRBV28; 7 bases fit TRBD2. Germline V gives CDR1 MDHEN, CDR2 SYDVKM. The trim removed 3 bases at V and 7 bases at J, leaving 14 bases unmatched. The CDR3 is 16 amino acids. The CDR3 region is CASSFFGEGPQGTQYF. As DNA, the CDR3 is TGTGCCAGCAGTTTTTTTGGGGAGGGGCCTCAGGGGACCCAGTACTTC.

This chain connects TRBV6-5 to TRBJ2-7, with D possibly being TRBD2 (5 bases). The CDR3 consists of 14 residues. CDR1 is MNHEY and CDR2 is SVGAGI in the germline V gene. V lost 6 bases and J lost 5, with 17 bases in between. The CDR3 loop reads CASSPTRAQDEQYF. CDR3 in DNA: TGTGCCAGCAGCCCCACGAGGGCTCAGGACGAGCAGTACTTC.

A single count supports this clone. The V and J genes are TRBV5-1 and TRBJ2-7; 8 nucleotides agree with TRBD1. V lost 3 bases and J lost 2; bases outside the gene matches: 10. CDR1 and CDR2 from the germline V gene are SGHRS and YFSETQ. The CDR3 totals 16 residues. The CDR3 DNA reads as TGCGCCAGCAGCTCCGCTAATACAGGGGGTGCCTACGAGCAGTACTTC. Translated, it gives CASSSANTGGAYEQYF. Combining the CDR3 with reference TRBV5-1 and TRBJ2-7 gives the whole variable domain KAGVTQTPRYLIKTRGQQVTLSCSPISGHRSVSWYQQTPGQGLQFLFEYFSETQRNKGNFPGRFSGRQFSNSRSEMNVSTLELGDSALYLCASSSANTGGAYEQYFGPGTRLTVT.

The gene calls are TRBV2 and TRBJ1-5, with D possibly being TRBD1 (6 bases). Germline lookup yields CDR1 SNHLY and CDR2 FYNNEI. V was cut by 1 base and J by 7 bases, with 14 bases left in between. The CDR3 runs 15 residues. CDR3 nucleotide sequence: TGTGCCAGCAGTGAAGGCCCAGGGGAAGTGCAGCCCCAGCATTTT. Amino acids: CASSEGPGEVQPQHF.

A word on this clone: Other DNA sequences in this sample translate to the same CDR3. In DNA form, the CDR3 reads TGCGCCAGCAGCCCTGGACTAGCGGGAGACTATGAGCAGTTCTTC. Encoded protein: CASSPGLAGDYEQFF. The chain uses TRBV5-1 and TRBJ2-1, with 13 bases aligning to TRBD2. Losses at the gene ends were 4 bases for V and 8 bases for J; bases not matched to a gene: 6. Germline CDR1 SGHRS, CDR2 YFSETQ. The CDR3 covers 15 residues.

The chain has TRBV27 and TRBJ1-5; tentatively, D is TRBD1 (5 bases). The V end lost 3 bases, the J end lost 4 bases, and 10 bases lay between the germline ends. The CDR3 is 14 residues long. The germline V gene encodes CDR1 MNHEY and CDR2 SMNVEV (reference sequence). The CDR3 spells CASSFGWGNQPQHF. Written as DNA, the CDR3 is TGTGCCAGCAGTTTCGGGTGGGGGAATCAGCCCCAGCATTTT.

The chain carries TRBV14 and TRBJ2-5; D possibly corresponds to TRBD2 (6 bases). This CDR3 is 16 amino acids long. V lost 0 bases, J lost 1 base, and 12 bases lay in between. The germline V gene has CDR1 SGHDN and CDR2 FVKESK. DNA of the CDR3: TGTGCCAGCAGCCAAGATATAGGAGGGGTCCAAGAGACCCAGTACTTC. The encoded protein is CASSQDIGGVQETQYF.

The chain employs TRBV13 and TRBJ2-7, with D perhaps TRBD2 (6 bases). V was pared by 1 base and J by 5 bases, with 9 bases between. CDR1 is PRHDT, CDR2 FYEKMQ, per germline (reference sequence). This CDR3 has 13 residues. As DNA, the CDR3 is TGTGCCAGCAGCTTAGTGGGGGGTAACGAGCAGTACTTC. Translated, it gives CASSLVGGNEQYF.

This chain uses TRBV29-1 with TRBJ2-3; unclear D gene. There are 13 residues in the CDR3. With 2 bases removed from V and 4 bases from J, the gap between germline ends came to 10 bases. Germline V gene lookup returns CDR1 SQVTM and CDR2 ANQGSEA. The CDR3 sequence is CSVEYSVPDTQYF. In DNA form, the CDR3 reads TGCAGCGTTGAATATTCCGTTCCAGATACGCAGTATTTT.